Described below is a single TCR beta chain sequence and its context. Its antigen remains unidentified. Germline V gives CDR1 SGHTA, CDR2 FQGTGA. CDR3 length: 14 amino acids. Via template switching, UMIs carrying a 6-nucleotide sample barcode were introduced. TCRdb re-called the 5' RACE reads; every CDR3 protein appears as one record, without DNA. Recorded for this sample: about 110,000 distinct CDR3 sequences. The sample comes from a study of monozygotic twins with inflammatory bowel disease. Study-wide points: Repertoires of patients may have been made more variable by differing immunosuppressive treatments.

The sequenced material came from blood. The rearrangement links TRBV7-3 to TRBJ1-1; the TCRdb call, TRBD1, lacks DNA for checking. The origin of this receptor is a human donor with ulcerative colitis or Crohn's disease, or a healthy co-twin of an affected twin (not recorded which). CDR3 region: CASSPGTSGTEAFF.